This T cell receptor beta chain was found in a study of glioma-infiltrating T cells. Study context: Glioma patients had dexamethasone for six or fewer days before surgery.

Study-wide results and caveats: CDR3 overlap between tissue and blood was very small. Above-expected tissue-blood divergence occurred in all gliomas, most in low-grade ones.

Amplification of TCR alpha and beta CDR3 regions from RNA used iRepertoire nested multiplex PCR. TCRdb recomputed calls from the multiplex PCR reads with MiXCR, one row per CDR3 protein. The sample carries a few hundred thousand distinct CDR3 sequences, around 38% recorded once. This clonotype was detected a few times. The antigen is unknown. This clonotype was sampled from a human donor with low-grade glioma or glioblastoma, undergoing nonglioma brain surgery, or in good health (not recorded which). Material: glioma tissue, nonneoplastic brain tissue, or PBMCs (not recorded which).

CDR3 region: CASSLGGQGAYEQYF. CDR3 nucleotide sequence: TGTGCCAGCAGCTTAGGGGGACAGGGGGCTTACGAGCAGTACTTC. The rearrangement links TRBV7-6 to TRBJ2-7, with 12 positions matching TRBD1. The CDR3 extends over 15 amino acids. V shed 1 base and J 4 bases; nucleotides not matched to a gene: 2. CDR1 SGHVS and CDR2 FNYEAQ come from the germline V gene.